This TCR beta chain was identified in a study of patients and donors after allogeneic stem cell transplantation. The CDR3 extends over 13 amino acids. Germline V gene sequence: CDR1 MNHEY, CDR2 SMNVEV (reference sequence). As concerns this clonotype: Compared with germline, one end of the junction differs, possibly owing to a read error.

TCRdb reanalysed the RT-PCR reads using MiXCR and keeps one entry per CDR3 protein. Here the sample spans approximately 160,000 distinct CDR3 sequences, 25% to 35% being singletons. Input material: blood, either unsorted or a sorted T cell fraction (not recorded which). This TCR derives from a human donor who was either an allogeneic HSCT recipient or a stem cell or donor lymphocyte infusion donor (not recorded which). It is not recorded whose cells these are; they may come from a transplant donor. This chain uses TRBV27 with TRBJ2-7; 7 bases are shared with TRBD1. CDR3 region: CATSDRVSFEQYF. The DNA of the CDR3 is TGTGCCACCAGTGACAGGGTCTCATTCGAGCAGTACTTC.